This T cell receptor beta chain comes out of a study of blood T cell repertoires in COVID-19 (TCRdb year 2020). Looking at the study overall: Collaborator samples came from the United States, Italy and Spain and covered acute and convalescent phases of COVID-19. Samples were obtained from the ongoing ImmuneRACE study (first 160 participants) and from 1,254 subjects provided by 6 global collaborators. The repertoires were made available in a free public database intended to serve as a resource for research on the immune response to SARS-CoV-2. Nearly every sample came with metadata listing a de-identified subject ID, COVID-19 status, age in years and sex. HLA class I and class II types, where available, came from metadata supplied by the sample provider rather than from assay-based typing. The material from the prospective study consisted of cDNA or gDNA derived from T cells, B-cell-depleted T cells, or PBMCs. Subjects who had been exposed to COVID-19, were actively infected with it, or had recovered from it provided the deeply sampled blood TCRbeta repertoires that made up the dataset.

Whole blood was collected in K2EDTA tubes by collaborating institutions according to the institutions' own protocols. For TCRbeta analysis, collaborators shipped samples in one of three forms: frozen whole blood, isolated PBMCs, or DNA extracted from either of those sample types. Study-wide conclusions, independent of this receptor: The amount of clinical and demographic metadata varied by source and participant and was provided uncurated.

This clone was seen more than once but under ten times. It has no known antigen specificity. One base away there is no much larger clone; base qualities are not given. The immunoSEQ Assay, a bias-controlled multiplex PCR, was used to amplify TCRbeta CDR3 regions from genomic DNA. Turning to the authors' computational methods: The number of nucleated cells in each sample was estimated from the amplification of reference gene primers within the assay. Sequence reads were collapsed and filtered to measure the absolute abundance of every unique TCRbeta CDR3 rearrangement. For each sample, productive Simpson clonality was calculated by taking the square root of Simpson's diversity index across productive rearrangements. TCRdb obtained this table from immuneACCESS and retained in-frame rearrangements with V and J assigned. These tables miss some clones; where compared with another copy, unresolved V genes account for less than half of the shortfall, and the remainder is unexplained. For V, J and clone size, that table is used; D and trimming come from the DNA. The table for this sample lists over 200,000 clones; roughly four fifths of them were counted only once. The ten largest make up roughly 2.7% of the sample.

The CDR3 sequence holds 14 residues, the cysteine and phenylalanine included. Just CDR3 DNA is preserved here, 42 bases in frame from base 1. For CDR1 and CDR2, the germline V gene lists SGHTS and YDEGEE. The V and J ends are trimmed by 6 bases and 5 bases, leaving 14 bases between them. The chain links TRBV5-8 with TRBJ1-4; the D gene is perhaps TRBD1, from 6 matching bases. Sequencing was performed on peripheral blood. The sequence was obtained from a woman aged 40 to 55 with active or convalescent COVID-19. The nucleotide sequence reads as follows: TGTGCCAGCATCGAACAGGGCCTAAATGAAAAACTGTTTTTT. This translates into CASIEQGLNEKLFF.